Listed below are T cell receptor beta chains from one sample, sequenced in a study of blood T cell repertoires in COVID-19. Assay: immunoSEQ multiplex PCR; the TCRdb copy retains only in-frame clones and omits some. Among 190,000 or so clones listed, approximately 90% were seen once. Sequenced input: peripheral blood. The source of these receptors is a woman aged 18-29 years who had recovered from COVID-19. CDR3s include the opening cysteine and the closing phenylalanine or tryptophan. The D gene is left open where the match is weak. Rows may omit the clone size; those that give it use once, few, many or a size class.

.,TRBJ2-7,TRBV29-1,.,CSVKGGQTSYEQYF,TGCAGCGTCAAGGGTGGACAGACCTCCTACGAGCAGTACTTC
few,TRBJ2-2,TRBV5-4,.,CASSLGLGRGMNTGELFF,TGTGCCAGCAGCCTCGGACTTGGTCGGGGAATGAACACCGGGGAGCTGTTTTTT
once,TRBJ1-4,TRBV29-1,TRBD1,CSVELSTGGLYNEKLFF,TGCAGCGTTGAACTATCGACAGGGGGCCTTTATAATGAAAAACTGTTTTTT
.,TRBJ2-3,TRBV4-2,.,CASSQVRGDTGTQYF,TGTGCCAGCAGCCAAGTCCGAGGGGACACAGGTACGCAGTATTTT
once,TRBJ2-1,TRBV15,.,CATSRARTLTVGEQFF,TGTGCCACCAGCAGAGCGAGGACTCTTACCGTCGGTGAGCAGTTCTTC
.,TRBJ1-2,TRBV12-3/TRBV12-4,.,CASSMGAHYGYTF,TGTGCCAGCAGTATGGGGGCTCACTATGGCTACACCTTC
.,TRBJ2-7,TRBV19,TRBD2,CASSIGRSRGGRTYEQYF,TGTGCCAGTAGTATAGGCCGGAGTCGGGGAGGGAGGACCTACGAGCAGTACTTC
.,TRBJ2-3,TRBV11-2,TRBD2,CASSSGTSGNTQYF,TGTGCCAGCAGCTCTGGGACTAGCGGAAACACGCAGTATTTT
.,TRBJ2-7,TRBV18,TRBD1,CVSSETQGTTYEQYF,TGTGTCAGCTCGGAAACACAGGGGACCACCTACGAGCAGTACTTC
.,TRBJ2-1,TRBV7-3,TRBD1,CASSTGTVSHNEQFF,TGTGCCAGCAGCACCGGGACAGTGAGCCACAATGAGCAGTTCTTC
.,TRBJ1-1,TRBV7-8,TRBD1,CASFPMTGGNTEAFF,TGTGCCAGCTTTCCGATGACAGGGGGCAACACTGAAGCTTTCTTT
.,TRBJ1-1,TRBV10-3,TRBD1,CAISETGDTEAFF,TGTGCCATCAGTGAGACAGGGGACACTGAAGCTTTCTTT
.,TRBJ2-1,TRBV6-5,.,CASWTKTYNEQFF,TGTGCCAGCTGGACTAAAACCTACAATGAGCAGTTCTTC
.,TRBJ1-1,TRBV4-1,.,CASSQDELPGTEAFF,TGCGCCAGCAGCCAAGATGAGTTGCCGGGGACTGAAGCTTTCTTT
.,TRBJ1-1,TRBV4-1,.,CASSLPGENTEAFF,TGCGCCAGCAGCCTGCCCGGGGAGAACACTGAAGCTTTCTTT
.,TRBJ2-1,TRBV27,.,CASRMGGPTEQFF,TGTGCCAGCAGAATGGGGGGACCCACTGAGCAGTTCTTC
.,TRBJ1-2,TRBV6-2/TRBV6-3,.,CASSDLRWVYGYTF,TGTGCCAGCAGCGACCTGCGGTGGGTCTATGGCTACACCTTC
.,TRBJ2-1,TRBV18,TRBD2,CASSPRTSGTVYNEQFF,TGTGCCAGCTCCCCCCGGACTAGCGGTACAGTCTACAATGAGCAGTTCTTC
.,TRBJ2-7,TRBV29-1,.,CSVIQGEQYF,TGCAGCGTTATTCAGGGTGAGCAGTACTTC
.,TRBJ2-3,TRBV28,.,CASRPNGGRDTQYF,TGTGCCAGCAGACCCAACGGGGGTAGGGATACGCAGTATTTT
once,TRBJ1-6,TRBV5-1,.,CASSLGDTSPLHF,TGCGCCAGCAGCTTGGGGGACACCTCACCCCTCCACTTT
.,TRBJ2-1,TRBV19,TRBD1,CASSKGGTGETGGRRREQFF,TGTGCCAGTAGTAAGGGAGGGACAGGGGAAACGGGCGGGAGAAGGAGGGAGCAGTTCTTC
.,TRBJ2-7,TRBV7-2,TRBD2,CASNVQRGAYEQYF,TGTGCCAGCAACGTCCAACGGGGGGCCTACGAGCAGTACTTC
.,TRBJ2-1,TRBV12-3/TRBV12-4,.,CASSPVPQVQFF,TGTGCCAGCAGCCCGGTACCTCAGGTCCAGTTCTTC
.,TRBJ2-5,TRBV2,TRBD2,CASGIAGGIKTQYF,TGTGCCAGCGGGATAGCGGGAGGTATAAAGACCCAGTACTTC
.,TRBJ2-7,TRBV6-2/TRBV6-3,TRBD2,CASSYGTRISYEQYF,TGTGCCAGCAGTTACGGGACTAGAATTTCCTACGAGCAGTACTTC
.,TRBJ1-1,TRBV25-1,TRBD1,CASRETGRTEAFF,TGTGCCAGCAGGGAGACAGGGAGAACTGAAGCTTTCTTT
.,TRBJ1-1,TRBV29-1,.,CSVLGHPGNTEAFF,TGCAGCGTTTTGGGACACCCCGGGAACACTGAAGCTTTCTTT
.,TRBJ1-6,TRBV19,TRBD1,CASSMRQGDNSPLHF,TGTGCCAGTAGTATGCGACAGGGAGATAATTCACCCCTCCACTTT
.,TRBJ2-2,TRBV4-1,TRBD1,CASSPRTMSGGGELFF,TGCGCCAGCAGCCCAAGAACTATGTCAGGGGGCGGGGAGCTGTTTTTT
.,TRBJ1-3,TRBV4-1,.,CASSQPVTEVAGNTIYF,TGCGCCAGCAGCCAACCCGTGACCGAGGTGGCCGGAAACACCATATATTTT
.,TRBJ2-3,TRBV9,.,CASSVEGGRYTDTQYF,TGTGCCAGCAGCGTAGAAGGGGGACGCTACACAGATACGCAGTATTTT
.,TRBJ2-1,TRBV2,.,CASSSYNEQFF,TGTGCCAGCAGTTCATACAATGAGCAGTTCTTC
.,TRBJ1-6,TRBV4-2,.,CASSQGTVNNSPLHF,TGTGCCAGCAGCCAAGGGACAGTCAATAATTCACCCCTCCACTTT
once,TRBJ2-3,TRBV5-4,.,CASSSRQRSLPDTQYF,TGTGCCAGCAGCAGCCGACAGCGCTCATTGCCAGATACGCAGTATTTT
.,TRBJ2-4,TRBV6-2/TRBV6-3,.,CASSYIPDSKNIQYF,TGTGCCAGCAGTTACATCCCGGACAGCAAAAACATTCAGTACTTC
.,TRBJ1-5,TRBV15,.,CATSRDGGRQPQHF,TGTGCCACCAGCAGAGATGGGGGGAGACAGCCCCAGCATTTT
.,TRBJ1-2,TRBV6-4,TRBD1,CASRETGTGTGYGYTF,TGTGCCAGCAGGGAGACCGGGACAGGGACGGGCTATGGCTACACCTTC
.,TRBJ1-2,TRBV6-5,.,CASKGGIANYGYTF,TGTGCCAGCAAGGGAGGGATAGCTAACTATGGCTACACCTTC
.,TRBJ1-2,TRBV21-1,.,CASRQGLGYGYTF,TGTGCCAGCAGACAGGGGTTGGGCTATGGCTACACCTTC
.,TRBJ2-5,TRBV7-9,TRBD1,CASSLASPDRGRETQYF,TGTGCCAGCAGCTTAGCCTCCCCGGACAGGGGGAGGGAGACCCAGTACTTC
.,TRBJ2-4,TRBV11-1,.,CASSPKRRVRDIQYF,TGTGCCAGCAGCCCGAAGCGCAGGGTAAGAGACATTCAGTACTTC
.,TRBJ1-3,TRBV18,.,CASSPGAISGNTIYF,TGTGCCAGCTCGCCAGGGGCTATCTCTGGAAACACCATATATTTT